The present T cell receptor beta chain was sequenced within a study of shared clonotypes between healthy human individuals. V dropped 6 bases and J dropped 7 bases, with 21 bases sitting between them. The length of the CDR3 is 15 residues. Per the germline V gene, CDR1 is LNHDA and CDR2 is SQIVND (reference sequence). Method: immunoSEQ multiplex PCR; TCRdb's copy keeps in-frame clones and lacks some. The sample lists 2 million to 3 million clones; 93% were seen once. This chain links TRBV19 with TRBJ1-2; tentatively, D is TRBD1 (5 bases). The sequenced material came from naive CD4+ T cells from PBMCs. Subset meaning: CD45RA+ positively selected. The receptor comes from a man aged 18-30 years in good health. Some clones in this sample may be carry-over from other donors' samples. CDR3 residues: CASSYPQGGGSGYTF. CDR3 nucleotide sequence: TGTGCCAGTAGCTATCCCCAGGGTGGGGGATCTGGCTACACCTTC.